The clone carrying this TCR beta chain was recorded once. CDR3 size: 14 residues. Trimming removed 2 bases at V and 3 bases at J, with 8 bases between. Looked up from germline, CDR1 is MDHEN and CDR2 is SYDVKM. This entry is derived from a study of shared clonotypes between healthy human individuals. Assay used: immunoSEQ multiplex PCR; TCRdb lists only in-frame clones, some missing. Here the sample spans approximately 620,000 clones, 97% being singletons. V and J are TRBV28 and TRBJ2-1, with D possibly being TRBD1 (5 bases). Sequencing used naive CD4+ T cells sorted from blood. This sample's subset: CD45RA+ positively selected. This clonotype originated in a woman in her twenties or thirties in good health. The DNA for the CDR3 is TGTGCCAGCAGTTTAAGGACAAGCTACAATGAGCAGTTCTTC. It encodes CASSLRTSYNEQFF.